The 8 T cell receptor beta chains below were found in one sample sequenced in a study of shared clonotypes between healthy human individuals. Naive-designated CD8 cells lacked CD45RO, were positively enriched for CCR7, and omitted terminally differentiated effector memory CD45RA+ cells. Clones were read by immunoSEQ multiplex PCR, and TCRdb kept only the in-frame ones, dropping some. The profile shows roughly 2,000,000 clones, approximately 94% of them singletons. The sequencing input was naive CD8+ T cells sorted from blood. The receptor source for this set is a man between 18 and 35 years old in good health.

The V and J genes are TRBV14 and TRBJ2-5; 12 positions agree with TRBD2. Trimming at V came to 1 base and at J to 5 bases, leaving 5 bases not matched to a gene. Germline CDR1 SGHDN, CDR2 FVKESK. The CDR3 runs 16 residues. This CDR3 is CASSQGLAGVIETQYF. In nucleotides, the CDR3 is TGTGCCAGCAGCCAAGGACTAGCGGGAGTGATTGAGACCCAGTACTTC.

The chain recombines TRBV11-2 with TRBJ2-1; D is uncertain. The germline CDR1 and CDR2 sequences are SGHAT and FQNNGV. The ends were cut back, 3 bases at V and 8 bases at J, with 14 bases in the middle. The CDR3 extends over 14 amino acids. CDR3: CASSFTNPRDEQFF. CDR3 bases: TGTGCCAGCAGCTTTACAAACCCCCGGGATGAGCAGTTCTTC.

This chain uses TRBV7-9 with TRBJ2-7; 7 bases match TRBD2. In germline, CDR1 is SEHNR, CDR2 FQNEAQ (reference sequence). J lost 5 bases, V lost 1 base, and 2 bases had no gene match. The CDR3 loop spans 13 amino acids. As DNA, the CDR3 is TGTGCCAGCAGCTTAGACGGGGGGAACGAGCAGTACTTC. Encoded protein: CASSLDGGNEQYF.

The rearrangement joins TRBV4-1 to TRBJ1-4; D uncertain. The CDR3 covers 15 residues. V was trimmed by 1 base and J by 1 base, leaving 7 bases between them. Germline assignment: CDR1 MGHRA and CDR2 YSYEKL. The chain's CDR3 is CASSQVVGTNEKLFF. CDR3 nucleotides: TGCGCCAGCAGCCAAGTTGTGGGAACTAATGAAAAACTGTTTTTT.

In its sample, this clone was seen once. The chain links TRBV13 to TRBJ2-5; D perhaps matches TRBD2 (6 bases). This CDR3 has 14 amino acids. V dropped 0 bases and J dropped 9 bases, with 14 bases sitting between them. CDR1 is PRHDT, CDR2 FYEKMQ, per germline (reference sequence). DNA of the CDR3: TGTGCCAGCAGCTTAGGGGCACCCTCGGGGGCCCAGTACTTC. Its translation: CASSLGAPSGAQYF.

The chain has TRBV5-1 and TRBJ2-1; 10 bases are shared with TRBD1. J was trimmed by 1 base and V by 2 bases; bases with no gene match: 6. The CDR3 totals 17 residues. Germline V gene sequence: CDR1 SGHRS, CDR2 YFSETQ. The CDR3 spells CASSLTRTGGSYNEQFF. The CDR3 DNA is TGCGCCAGCAGCTTAACCCGGACAGGGGGTTCCTACAATGAGCAGTTCTTC.

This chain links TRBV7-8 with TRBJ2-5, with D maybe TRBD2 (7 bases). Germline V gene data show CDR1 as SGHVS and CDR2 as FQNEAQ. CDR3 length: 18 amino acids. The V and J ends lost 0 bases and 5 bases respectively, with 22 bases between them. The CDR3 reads CASSLALVGGAIRETQYF. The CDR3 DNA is TGTGCCAGCAGCTTAGCTCTCGTTGGGGGGGCGATTAGGGAGACCCAGTACTTC.

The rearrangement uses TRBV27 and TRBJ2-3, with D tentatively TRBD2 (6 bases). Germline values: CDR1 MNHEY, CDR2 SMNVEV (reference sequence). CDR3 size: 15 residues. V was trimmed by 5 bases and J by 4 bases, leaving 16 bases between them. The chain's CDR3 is CASSPLGGYPDTQYF. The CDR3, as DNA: TGTGCCAGCAGTCCTCTAGGAGGGTACCCAGATACGCAGTATTTT.